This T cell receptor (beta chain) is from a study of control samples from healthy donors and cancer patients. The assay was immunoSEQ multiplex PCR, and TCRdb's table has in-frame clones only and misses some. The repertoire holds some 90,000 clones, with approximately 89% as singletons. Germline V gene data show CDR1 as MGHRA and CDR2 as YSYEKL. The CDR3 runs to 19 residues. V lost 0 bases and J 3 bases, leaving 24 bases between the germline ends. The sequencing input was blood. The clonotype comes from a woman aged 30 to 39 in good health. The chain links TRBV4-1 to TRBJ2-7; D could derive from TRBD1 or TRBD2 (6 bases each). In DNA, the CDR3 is TGCGCCAGCAGCCAAGATCTGCCCCTAAGTGGGGGGCGTTTCTACGAGCAGTACTTC. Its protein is CASSQDLPLSGGRFYEQYF.